The 20 T cell receptor beta chains below all came from one sample that was sequenced in a study of shared clonotypes between healthy human individuals. Clones were read by immunoSEQ multiplex PCR, and TCRdb kept only the in-frame ones, dropping some. The sample carries 1,500,000 or so clones, approximately 96% recorded once. Sequenced input: naive CD4+ T cells sorted from blood. This sample's subset: CD45RA+ positively selected. The receptors come from a man younger than 45 in good health.

The V call is TRBV28, the J call TRBJ2-1, with D possibly called TRBD1 or TRBD2 (5 bases each). The CDR3 consists of 17 residues. The germline V gene encodes CDR1 MDHEN and CDR2 SYDVKM. V was shortened by 2 bases and J by 0 bases, with 14 bases between the two germline ends. The CDR3 nucleotides are TGTGCCAGCAGTTTAATCAGGGCAGGAGGCTCCTACAATGAGCAGTTCTTC. Amino acid sequence: CASSLIRAGGSYNEQFF.

The rearrangement joins TRBV6-5 to TRBJ2-5, with TRBD1 identical over 7 bases. CDR1 is MNHEY, CDR2 SVGAGI, per germline. The V and J ends lost 0 bases and 4 bases, in that order; junction bases with no gene match: 8. The length of the CDR3 is 16 residues. The CDR3 loop reads CASSYSPGTDLETQYF. CDR3 bases: TGTGCCAGCAGTTACTCTCCCGGGACAGACTTAGAGACCCAGTACTTC.

The chain recombines TRBV7-2 with TRBJ1-1; 7 bases are a match to TRBD1. The germline CDR1 and CDR2 sequences are SGHTA and FQGNSA. The V segment lost 3 bases and the J segment 6 bases; nucleotides outside the gene matches: 13. This CDR3 has 16 residues. CDR3 sequence (DNA): TGTGCCAGCAGCTTGGTTTTGGGACAGTTGGGTCCTGAAGCTTTCTTT. This encodes CASSLVLGQLGPEAFF.

The chain employs TRBV11-2 and TRBJ2-7; TRBD2 might be the D (6 bases). CDR3 length: 13 residues. Germline assignment: CDR1 SGHAT and CDR2 FQNNGV. V lost 8 bases to trimming and J lost 5 bases, with 16 bases between them. The chain's CDR3 is CASCWGVRDEQYF. DNA for the CDR3: TGTGCCAGCTGCTGGGGGGTAAGGGACGAGCAGTACTTC.

V usage is TRBV30 and J usage is TRBJ2-7, with D possibly being TRBD1 or TRBD2 (5 bases each). V lost 3 bases, J lost 3 bases, and 18 bases lay in between. CDR3 length: 15 residues. Germline CDR1 GTSNPN, CDR2 SVGIG (reference sequence). This CDR3 is CAWRRSPGQRYEQYF. CDR3 nucleotide sequence: TGTGCCTGGAGACGATCCCCGGGGCAGCGCTACGAGCAGTACTTC.

The chain employs TRBV28 and TRBJ2-7; D is possibly TRBD2 (5 bases). This CDR3 contains 13 residues. The V end lost 10 bases, the J end lost 2 bases, and 15 bases lay between the germline ends. The germline V gene has CDR1 MDHEN and CDR2 SYDVKM. In DNA, the CDR3 is TGTGCCACCGGACTGCCCGCTACCTACGAGCAGTACTTC. Encoded protein: CATGLPATYEQYF.

In DNA form, the CDR3 reads TGTGCCAGCAGCTTAGTGGGCCTCCAAGAGACCCAGTACTTC. Residues: CASSLVGLQETQYF. The chain carries TRBV7-2 and TRBJ2-5, with unresolved D. The CDR3 has 14 residues. V was clipped by 1 base and J by 1 base, with 7 bases between them. Germline CDR1 SGHTA, CDR2 FQGNSA.

The chain links TRBV18 to TRBJ1-1; 7 nucleotides align to TRBD1. The CDR3 is made up of 13 amino acids. Looked up from germline, CDR1 is KGHSH and CDR2 is LQKENI. V shed 8 bases and J 5 bases; nucleotides not matched to a gene: 8. In nucleotides, the CDR3 is TGTGCCAGCACAAAAGACAGGGTAACTGAAGCTTTCTTT. This gives the protein CASTKDRVTEAFF.

This clone was picked up a small number of times. This sequence joins TRBV10-3 and TRBJ1-5, with 7 bases identical to TRBD1. This CDR3 comprises 13 residues. Germline-derived CDR1 and CDR2 are ENHRY and SYGVKD. J lost 3 bases, V lost 10 bases, and 6 bases had no gene match. The CDR3 bases are TGTGCCACCAAGACAGGGATCAATCAGCCCCAGCATTTT. Amino acid sequence: CATKTGINQPQHF.

This clone has only one observation. V is TRBV19 and J is TRBJ1-5, with TRBD1 matching 7 bases. In germline, CDR1 is LNHDA, CDR2 SQIVND (reference sequence). The CDR3 has 18 amino acids. The V and J ends lost 8 bases and 3 bases, in that order; junction bases with no gene match: 19. The CDR3 DNA is TGTGCCAGTTGGGGACAGTTGGCGGGACGGAGCGACAATCAGCCCCAGCATTTT. This gives the protein CASWGQLAGRSDNQPQHF.

This chain links TRBV29-1 with TRBJ2-1; TRBD2 matches 10 bases. CDR3 length equals 13 residues. V lost 8 bases and J lost 3; bases outside the gene matches: 4. From germline, CDR1 is SQVTM and CDR2 ANQGSEA. The CDR3 protein is CSLAGGNYNEQFF. In nucleotides, the CDR3 is TGCAGCTTAGCGGGAGGTAACTACAATGAGCAGTTCTTC.

This clone has only one observation. The chain combines TRBV19 with TRBJ2-7, with 8 nucleotides matching TRBD1. V lost 8 bases and J lost 3; bases outside the gene matches: 12. From germline, CDR1 is LNHDA and CDR2 SQIVND (reference sequence). The CDR3 is made up of 15 amino acids. CDR3 in amino acids: CASQGGTGGIYEQYF. The CDR3 DNA sequence: TGTGCCAGTCAAGGGGGGACAGGCGGCATCTACGAGCAGTACTTC.

J is TRBJ2-3 and V is TRBV28, with 7 bases identical to TRBD1. Germline CDR1 and CDR2: MDHEN and SYDVKM. V was clipped by 4 bases and J by 2 bases; unmatched bases: 6. The length of the CDR3 is 15 residues. CDR3 sequence: CASSSTGSPTDTQYF. Here the CDR3 DNA reads TGTGCCAGCAGTTCGACAGGGTCCCCCACAGATACGCAGTATTTT.

This chain connects TRBV19 to TRBJ2-7, with TRBD2 matching 11 bases. The length of the CDR3 is 15 residues. J was trimmed by 6 bases and V by 5 bases; bases with no gene match: 9. CDR1 is LNHDA and CDR2 is SQIVND in the germline V gene (reference sequence). The CDR3 reads CASSARLAGQAEQYF. For the CDR3, the DNA is TGTGCCAGTAGTGCGCGACTAGCGGGACAGGCCGAGCAGTACTTC.

This chain uses TRBV7-8 with TRBJ2-5; D not resolved. The CDR3 runs 12 residues. V was clipped by 5 bases and J by 1 base, with 5 bases between them. Germline V CDR1 and CDR2: SGHVS, FQNEAQ. The CDR3 here is CASSPPQETQYF. The CDR3 DNA reads TGTGCCAGCAGCCCCCCCCAAGAGACCCAGTACTTC.

The rearrangement joins TRBV2 to TRBJ2-2; D unclear. The CDR3 runs 12 residues. V dropped 6 bases and J dropped 4 bases, with 6 bases sitting between them. Germline CDR1 SNHLY, CDR2 FYNNEI. CDR3 coding DNA: TGTGCCAGCAGGGTGGGCACCGGGGAGCTGTTTTTT. The encoded protein is CASRVGTGELFF. Filled out from reference TRBV2 and TRBJ2-2, the complete variable domain reads EPEVTQTPSHQVTQMGQEVILRCVPISNHLYFYWYRQILGQKVEFLVSFYNNEISEKSEIFDDQFSVERPDGSNFTLKIRSTKLEDSAMYFCASRVGTGELFFGEGSRLTVL.

The chain couples TRBV4-3 to TRBJ2-6; no reliable D call. This CDR3 region has 15 residues. The V gene lost 3 bases and the J gene lost 0 bases, with 6 bases spanning the gap. Germline loops: CDR1 LGHNA, CDR2 YSLEER. The CDR3 DNA reads as TGCGCCAGCAGCCAGGCCAGCTCTGGGGCCAACGTCCTGACTTTC. This sequence encodes CASSQASSGANVLTF.

The sample holds one count of this clone. V usage is TRBV9 and J usage is TRBJ2-4; D might be TRBD2 (6 bases). CDR3 length equals 15 residues. Germline CDR1 and CDR2: SGDLS and YYNGEE. V lost 4 bases and J 5 bases, leaving 16 bases between the germline ends. The CDR3 loop reads CASSPLARGENIQYF. The CDR3 DNA sequence: TGTGCCAGCAGCCCACTAGCAAGGGGAGAAAACATTCAGTACTTC.

The chain carries TRBV10-3 and TRBJ2-7; 15 nucleotides agree with TRBD2. The germline gives CDR1 ENHRY, CDR2 SYGVKD. The CDR3 totals 14 residues. The V segment lost 10 bases and the J segment 7 bases; nucleotides outside the gene matches: 8. CDR3 coding DNA: TGTGCCACGCCGGCGGGACTAGCGGGAGGTGAGCAGTACTTC. Translating gives CATPAGLAGGEQYF.

V usage is TRBV29-1 and J usage is TRBJ2-7; 7 bases are a match to TRBD1. This CDR3 comprises 12 residues. CDR1 SQVTM and CDR2 ANQGSEA come from the germline V gene. With V trimmed by 7 bases and J by 1 base, 4 bases remained unmatched. Here the CDR3 DNA reads TGCAGCGGTGGGACAGCGTCCTACGAGCAGTACTTC. It encodes CSGGTASYEQYF.